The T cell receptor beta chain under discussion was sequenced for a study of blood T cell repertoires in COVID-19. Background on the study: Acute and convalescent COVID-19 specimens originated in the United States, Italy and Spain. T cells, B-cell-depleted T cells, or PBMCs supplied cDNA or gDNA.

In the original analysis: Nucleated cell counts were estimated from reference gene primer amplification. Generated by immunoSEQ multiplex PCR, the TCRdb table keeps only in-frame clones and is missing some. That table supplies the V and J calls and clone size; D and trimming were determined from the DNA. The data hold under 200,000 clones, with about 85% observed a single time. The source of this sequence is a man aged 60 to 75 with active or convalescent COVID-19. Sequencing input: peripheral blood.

The CDR3 nucleotides are TGTGCCAGCGAATACCAGCGGGGGGGAGAGACCCAGTACTTC. Translation: CASEYQRGGETQYF. The chain links TRBV2 to TRBJ2-5; 10 bases are a match to TRBD2. In germline, CDR1 is SNHLY, CDR2 FYNNEI. The length of the CDR3 is 14 residues. Germline trimming cut 8 bases from V and 4 bases from J; bases unmatched to any gene: 7.